The clone carrying this TCR beta chain was observed many times. The length of the CDR3 is 14 residues. Per germline, CDR1 ENHRY and CDR2 SYGVKD. The V end lost 8 bases, the J end lost 10 bases, and 18 bases lay between the germline ends. cDNA molecules carried unique molecular identifiers, and template switching added a universal primer site. TCRdb re-called the 5' RACE reads with MiXCR, one entry per CDR3 protein. This table holds 550,000 to 800,000 distinct CDR3 sequences, around 7.4% found once. The data were obtained in a study of identical twins. The sample was also reused in another study, on yellow fever vaccine responses in identical twins.

This chain connects TRBV10-3 to TRBJ1-6; D is unresolved. Source material: PBMCs. The clonotype comes from a woman under 30 in good health. The CDR3 coding sequence is TGTGCCATCGGGTCATACGAGGATATCTCACCCCTCCACTTT. Amino acids: CAIGSYEDISPLHF.